Here is one T cell receptor (beta chain) with its context. Its antigen remains unknown. The sample comes from a study of identifying expanded T cells in peripheral blood. Study outcomes and limitations: Variance in clone template counts between roughly 2-week samples significantly increased with total template count across all healthy donors. Technical replicates showed about 1.2 changed clones; two weeks roughly 16; four weeks 19.

Using immunoSEQ multiplex PCR, the repertoire was profiled, and TCRdb retains in-frame clones only, with some absent. The table includes around 60,000 clones, around 81% detected once. The CDR3 runs 16 residues. Deletions cut 0 bases from V and 3 bases from J, with 12 bases between. CDR1 and CDR2 (germline): MRHNA, SNTAGT. Healthy donors had no documented immune events, such as infections, while sampled. The sequenced material came from blood. The TCR comes from a person aged 18 to 70 in good health. This chain uses TRBV6-4 with TRBJ1-5; D gene uncertain. This chain's CDR3 is CASSDSIGNDNQPQHF. The DNA of the CDR3 is TGTGCCAGCAGTGACTCGATCGGGAACGACAATCAGCCCCAGCATTTT.